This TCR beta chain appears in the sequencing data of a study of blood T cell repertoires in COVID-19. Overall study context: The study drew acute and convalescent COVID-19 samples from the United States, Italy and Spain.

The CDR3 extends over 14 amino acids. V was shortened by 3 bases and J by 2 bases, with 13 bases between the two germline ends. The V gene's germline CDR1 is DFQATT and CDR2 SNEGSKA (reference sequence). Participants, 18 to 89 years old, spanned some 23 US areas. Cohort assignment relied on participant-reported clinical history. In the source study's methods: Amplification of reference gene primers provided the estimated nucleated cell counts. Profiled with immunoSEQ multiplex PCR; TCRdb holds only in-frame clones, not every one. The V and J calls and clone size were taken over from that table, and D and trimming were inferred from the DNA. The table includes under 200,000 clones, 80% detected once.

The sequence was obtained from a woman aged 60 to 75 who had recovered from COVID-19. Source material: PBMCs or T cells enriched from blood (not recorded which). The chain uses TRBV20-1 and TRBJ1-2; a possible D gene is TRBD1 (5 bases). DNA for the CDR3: TGCAGTGCTAGTGCAGGCAGGGCCAACTATGGCTACACCTTC. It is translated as CSASAGRANYGYTF.